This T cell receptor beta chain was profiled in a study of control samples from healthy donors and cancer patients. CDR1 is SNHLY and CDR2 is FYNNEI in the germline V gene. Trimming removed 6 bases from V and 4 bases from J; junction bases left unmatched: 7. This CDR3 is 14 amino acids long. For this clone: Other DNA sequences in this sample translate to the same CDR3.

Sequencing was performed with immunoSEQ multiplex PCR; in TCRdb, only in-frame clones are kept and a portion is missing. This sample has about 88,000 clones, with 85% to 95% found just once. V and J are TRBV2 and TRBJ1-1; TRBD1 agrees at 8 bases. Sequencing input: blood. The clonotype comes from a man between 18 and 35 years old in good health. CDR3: CASSNQGAGTEAFF. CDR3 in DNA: TGTGCCAGCAGCAACCAGGGGGCTGGCACTGAAGCTTTCTTT.